This T cell receptor beta chain was sequenced during a study of T cells after yellow fever vaccination (dated by TCRdb to between 2017 and 2020). In terms of the full investigation: The SMART-Seq v4 Ultra Low Input RNA kit was used to prepare libraries from fractions with low cell numbers. To follow T-cell clones before and after both primary and booster YFV17D yellow fever vaccination, bulk TCR alpha and beta repertoires underwent longitudinal sequencing. Two healthy male donors, one aged 18 to 30 and one aged 30 to 40 years, made up the cohort. Bulk PBMC replicates and cell subsets were isolated from blood drawn at multiple timepoints before and after both primary and secondary immunization.

TCRdb names Illumina NovaSeq 6000 as the instrument used. TCR cDNA was synthesized by 5'RACE template switching, which introduced a universal primer site and unique molecular identifiers. cDNA synthesis was primed from both the TCR alpha and TCR beta constant segments. Libraries were amplified in two PCR steps, with sample barcodes and sequencing adapters added in the second step. Libraries were sequenced on Illumina HiSeq 2500 (2x100 bp) or NovaSeq (2x150 bp). The study's processing was this. MIGEC handled demultiplexing of reads and collapsing into UMI consensus sequences, while MiXCR performed V(D)J alignment. Clonotypes responding to the vaccine were identified with edgeR on replicate PBMC samples, with the criteria of FDR below 0.01 and a log2 fold change above 5 up to day 15. Each bulk clonotype was labeled CD4 or CD8 based on which sequenced repertoire, CD4 or CD8, contained the clonotype at higher abundance. TCRdb cleaned the public reads at Q25 with fastp, built clones with MiXCR and kept in-frame beta chains. Merged by CDR3 protein, the rows form single entries marked with the most common genes and DNA. V and J calls and clone size were set by TCRdb, not the authors. The sample data list some 320,000 distinct CDR3 sequences, and 4.1% of these were observed just once. The top ten hold under 30% of the sample.

The treatment or condition label, as the study defines it: live attenuated yellow fever vaccine strain. At each blood-draw timepoint, two biological replicates of bulk PBMCs were collected. PBMCs were isolated from peripheral blood using a standard Ficoll-Paque protocol. RNA was extracted with TriZol from bulk PBMCs, CD4 and CD8 fractions, and dextramer-positive and dextramer-negative fractions. This clonotype has just a few counts. No cognate antigen has been identified for it. Qualities for individual bases were not recorded, and no much larger clone is one base off. What the authors observed across the whole study: Computational filtering was needed because FACS-sorted repertoires could contain abundant contaminating clonotypes from the bulk population. The study included only a couple of donors, which limits how far the findings can be generalized. A small fraction of clonotypes appeared in both the CD4 and CD8 compartments, likely as a result of convergent recombination. Compared with the primary T-cell response, the secondary T-cell response was weaker but faster, peaking on day 5 rather than day 15. After the booster, most clones that had expanded after primary vaccination were detected again (approximately 95% of CD4 and under 90% of CD8), suggesting broad maintenance of memory.

The TCR comes from a man aged 18 to 29 who received the YFV17D yellow fever vaccine. Source: PBMCs, taken 5 days after the yellow fever booster vaccination.

The CDR3 reads as follows: CASSISGGWERAQYF. Read as DNA, the sequence is TGTGCCAGCAGCATCTCAGGGGGGTGGGAAAGGGCCCAGTACTTC. The sequence links TRBV6-5 to TRBJ2-5; perhaps TRBD1 is the D gene, with 7 bases matching. As encoded in the germline V gene, CDR1 is MNHEY while CDR2 is SVGAGI. The CDR3 spans 15 residues, from the cysteine through the phenylalanine. Kept here is only the CDR3 DNA, which spans 45 bases and is read in frame from base 1. V drops 6 bases and J drops 9 bases, leaving 23 bases in between.